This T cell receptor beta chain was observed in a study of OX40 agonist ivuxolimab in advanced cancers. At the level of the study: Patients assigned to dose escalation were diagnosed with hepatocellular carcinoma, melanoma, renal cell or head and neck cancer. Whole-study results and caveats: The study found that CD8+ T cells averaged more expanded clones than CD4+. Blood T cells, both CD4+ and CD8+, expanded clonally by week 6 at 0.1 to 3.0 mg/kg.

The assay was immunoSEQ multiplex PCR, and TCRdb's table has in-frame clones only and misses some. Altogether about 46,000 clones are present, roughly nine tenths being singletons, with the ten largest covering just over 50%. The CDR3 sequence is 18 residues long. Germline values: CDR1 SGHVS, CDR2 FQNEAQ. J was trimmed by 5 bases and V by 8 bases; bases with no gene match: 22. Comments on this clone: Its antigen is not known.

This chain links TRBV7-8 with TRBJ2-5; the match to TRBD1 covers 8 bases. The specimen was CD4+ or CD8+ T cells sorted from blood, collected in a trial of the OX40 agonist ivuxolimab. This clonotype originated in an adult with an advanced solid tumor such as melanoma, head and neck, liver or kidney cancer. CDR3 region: CASENQLISARGQETQYF. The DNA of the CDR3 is TGTGCCAGCGAGAACCAGCTTATTTCAGCCAGGGGGCAGGAGACCCAGTACTTC.